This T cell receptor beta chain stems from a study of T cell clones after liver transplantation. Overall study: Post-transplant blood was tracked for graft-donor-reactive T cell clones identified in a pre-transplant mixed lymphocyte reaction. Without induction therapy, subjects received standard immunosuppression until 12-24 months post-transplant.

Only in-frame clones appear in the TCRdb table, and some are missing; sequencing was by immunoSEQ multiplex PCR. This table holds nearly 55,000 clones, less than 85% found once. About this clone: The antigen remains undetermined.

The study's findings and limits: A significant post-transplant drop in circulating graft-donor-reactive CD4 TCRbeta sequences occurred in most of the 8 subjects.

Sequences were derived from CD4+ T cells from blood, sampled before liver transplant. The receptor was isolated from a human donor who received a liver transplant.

CDR3 sequence reads: CASSLSARRDSPLHF. CDR3 coding DNA: TGTGCCAGCAGCTTGTCTGCCAGGCGGGATTCACCCCTCCACTTT. V is TRBV5-4 and J is TRBJ1-6; no clear D gene. Germline V gene sequence: CDR1 SGHNT, CDR2 YYREEE (reference sequence). Trimming took off 1 base at V and 8 bases at J, with 13 bases between the two ends. The CDR3 is 15 residues long. Using reference TRBV5-4 and TRBJ1-6 for the parts outside the CDR3, the full variable domain is ETGVTQSPTHLIKTRGQQVTLRCSSQSGHNTVSWYQQALGQGPQFIFQYYREEENGRGNFPPRFSGLQFPNYSSELNVNALELDDSALYLCASSLSARRDSPLHFGNGTRLTVT.